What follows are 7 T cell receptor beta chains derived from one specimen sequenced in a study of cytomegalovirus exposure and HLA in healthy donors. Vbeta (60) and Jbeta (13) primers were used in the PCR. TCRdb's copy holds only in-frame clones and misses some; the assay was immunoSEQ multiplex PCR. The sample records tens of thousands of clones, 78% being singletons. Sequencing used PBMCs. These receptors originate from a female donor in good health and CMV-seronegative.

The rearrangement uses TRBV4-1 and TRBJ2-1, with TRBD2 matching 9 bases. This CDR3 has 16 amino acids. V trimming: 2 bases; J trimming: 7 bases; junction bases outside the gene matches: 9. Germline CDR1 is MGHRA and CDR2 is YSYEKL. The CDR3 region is CASSQSTSGSFNEQFF. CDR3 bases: TGCGCCAGCAGCCAAAGCACTAGCGGGTCCTTTAATGAGCAGTTCTTC.

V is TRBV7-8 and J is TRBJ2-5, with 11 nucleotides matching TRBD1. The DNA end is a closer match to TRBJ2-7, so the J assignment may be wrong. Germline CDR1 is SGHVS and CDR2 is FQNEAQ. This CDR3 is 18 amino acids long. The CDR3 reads CASSSGQGARIMSYEQYF. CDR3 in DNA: TGTGCCAGCAGCTCCGGACAGGGGGCGCGTATTATGAGCTACGAGCAGTACTTC.

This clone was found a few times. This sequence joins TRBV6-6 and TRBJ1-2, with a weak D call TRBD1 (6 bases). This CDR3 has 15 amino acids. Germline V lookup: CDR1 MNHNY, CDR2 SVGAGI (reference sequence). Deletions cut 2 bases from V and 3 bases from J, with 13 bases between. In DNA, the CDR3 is TGTGCCAGCAGTTACCCCGAGGGGGGGGACTATGGCTACACCTTC. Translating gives CASSYPEGGDYGYTF.

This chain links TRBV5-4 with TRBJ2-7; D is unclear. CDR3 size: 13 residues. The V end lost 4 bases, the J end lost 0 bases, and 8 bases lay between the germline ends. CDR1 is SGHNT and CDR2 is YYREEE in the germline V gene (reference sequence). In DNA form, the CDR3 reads TGTGCCAGCAGCGGCGGTAGCTCCTACGAGCAGTACTTC. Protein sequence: CASSGGSSYEQYF.

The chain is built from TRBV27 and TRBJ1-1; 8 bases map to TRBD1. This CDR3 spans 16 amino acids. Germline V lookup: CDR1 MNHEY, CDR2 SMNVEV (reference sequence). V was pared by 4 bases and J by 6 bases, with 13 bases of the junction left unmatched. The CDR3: CASSYSGQGEEAEAFF. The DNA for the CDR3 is TGTGCCAGCAGTTACTCAGGACAGGGTGAAGAGGCTGAAGCTTTCTTT.

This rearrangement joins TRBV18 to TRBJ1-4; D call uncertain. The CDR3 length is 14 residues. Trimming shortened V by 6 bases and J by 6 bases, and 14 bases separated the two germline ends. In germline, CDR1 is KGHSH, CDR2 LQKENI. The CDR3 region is CASSSVAGDEKLFF. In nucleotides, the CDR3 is TGTGCCAGCTCCTCCGTAGCCGGGGATGAAAAACTGTTTTTT.

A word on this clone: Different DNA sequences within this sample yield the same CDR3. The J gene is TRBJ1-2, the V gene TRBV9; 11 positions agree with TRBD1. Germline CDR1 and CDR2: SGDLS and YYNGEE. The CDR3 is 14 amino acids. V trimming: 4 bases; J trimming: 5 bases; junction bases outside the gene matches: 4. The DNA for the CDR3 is TGTGCCAGCAGCCCGGGACAGGGGGATTATGGCTACACCTTC. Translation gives CASSPGQGDYGYTF.